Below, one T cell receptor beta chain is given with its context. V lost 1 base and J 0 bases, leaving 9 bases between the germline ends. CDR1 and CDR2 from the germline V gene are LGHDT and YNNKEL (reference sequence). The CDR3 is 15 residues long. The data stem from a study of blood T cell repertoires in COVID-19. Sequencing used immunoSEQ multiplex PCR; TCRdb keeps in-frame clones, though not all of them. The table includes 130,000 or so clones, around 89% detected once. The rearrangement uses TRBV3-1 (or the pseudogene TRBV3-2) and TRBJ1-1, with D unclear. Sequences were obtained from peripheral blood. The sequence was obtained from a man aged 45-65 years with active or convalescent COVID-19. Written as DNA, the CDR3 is TGTGCCAGCAGCCAAGGACGGGTCATGAACACTGAAGCTTTCTTT. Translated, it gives CASSQGRVMNTEAFF.